The 23 T cell receptor beta chains presented below share a single source sample, sequenced in a study of T cells after yellow fever vaccination. TCRdb used MiXCR to reprocess the 5' RACE reads, holding one entry per CDR3 protein. The sample lists 70,000 or so distinct CDR3 sequences; around 5% were seen once. Sequencing was performed on CD4+ T cells sorted from PBMCs, taken about 2 weeks after the first yellow fever vaccination. These receptors came from a man between 18 and 29 years old who received the YFV17D yellow fever vaccine.

This clonotype was recorded many times. V and J are TRBV6-1 and TRBJ1-5; 9 bases align to TRBD1. The ends lost 3 bases at V and 4 bases at J; junction bases unmatched: 7. Germline-derived CDR1 and CDR2 are MNHNS and SASEGT. The CDR3 spans 16 residues. The CDR3 loop is CASSDPGQGKNQPQHF. The DNA of the CDR3 is TGTGCCAGCAGTGATCCGGGACAGGGCAAGAATCAGCCCCAGCATTTT.

This clonotype showed up many times. The J gene is TRBJ2-5, the V gene TRBV5-1; 10 nucleotides match TRBD2. The CDR3 spans 15 residues. Germline V CDR1 and CDR2: SGHRS, YFSETQ. V lost 6 bases to trimming and J lost 4 bases; unmatched junction nucleotides: 9. Here the CDR3 DNA reads TGCGCCAGCACCCCTACATCTAGCGGGAGAGAGACCCAGTACTTC. As protein: CASTPTSSGRETQYF.

This clonotype occurred many times. The chain couples TRBV6-5 to TRBJ1-6; D is undetermined. Germline V gives CDR1 MNHEY, CDR2 SVGAGI. Trimming shortened V by 7 bases and J by 7 bases, and 17 bases separated the two germline ends. This CDR3 has 15 residues. The DNA of the CDR3 is TGTGCCAGCAACCATATTACAGAGTACAATTCACCCCTCCACTTT. Its protein product is CASNHITEYNSPLHF.

This clonotype was counted at least ten times. V and J are TRBV2 and TRBJ2-5, with 7 bases identical to TRBD1. This CDR3 has 14 amino acids. The V gene's germline CDR1 is SNHLY and CDR2 FYNNEI. The ends lost 8 bases at V and 4 bases at J; junction bases unmatched: 10. CDR3 region: CASHKRGQGETQYF. CDR3 bases: TGTGCCAGCCATAAGAGGGGGCAGGGAGAGACCCAGTACTTC.

This clonotype has at least ten counts. The genes are TRBV5-1 and TRBJ2-2; 9 bases align to TRBD1. V trimming: 2 bases; J trimming: 3 bases; junction bases outside the gene matches: 2. CDR3 length equals 15 residues. Germline loops: CDR1 SGHRS, CDR2 YFSETQ. CDR3 coding DNA: TGCGCCAGCAGCTTTGGGGACAGGGACACCGGGGAGCTGTTTTTT. Amino acid sequence: CASSFGDRDTGELFF.

This clonotype was seen at least ten times. CDR3 residues: CASSETGDQPQHF. The CDR3 nucleotides are TGTGCCAGCAGTGAAACCGGGGACCAGCCCCAGCATTTT. The chain carries TRBV6-1 and TRBJ1-5; maybe TRBD1 (5 bases). CDR1 is MNHNS and CDR2 is SASEGT in the germline V gene. V lost 2 bases to trimming and J lost 7 bases, with 9 bases between them. The CDR3 extends over 13 amino acids.

Many counts were recorded for this clonotype. This rearrangement joins TRBV12-3 or TRBV12-4 to TRBJ2-4; 10 nucleotides line up with TRBD1. The CDR3 sequence is 15 residues long. The V and J ends lost 6 bases and 8 bases, in that order; junction bases with no gene match: 10. The chain's CDR3 is CASSLIGTGADIQYF. CDR3 coding DNA: TGTGCCAGCAGCCTAATAGGGACAGGGGCGGACATTCAGTACTTC.

This clonotype showed up many times. The chain couples TRBV5-1 to TRBJ2-7, with D unclear. Looked up from germline, CDR1 is SGHRS and CDR2 is YFSETQ. This CDR3 contains 15 residues. The CDR3 coding sequence is TGCGCCAGCAGATTGGCTACCTTCTCCGCGGACGAGCAGTACGTC. As protein: CASRLATFSADEQYV.

On this clonotype itself: A much larger clone differs from this one at a single base, so this may be a read error. The J gene is TRBJ2-5, the V gene TRBV20-1; a possible D gene is TRBD2 (7 bases). V gave up 2 bases and J gave up 4 bases, with 26 bases separating them. CDR1 and CDR2 (germline): DFQATT, SNEGSKA (reference sequence). The CDR3 is 18 residues long. The DNA for the CDR3 is TGCAGTGCTAGATCTAAGGGGGGGACCCGGGGGGTCGGAGAGACCCAGTACTTC. Protein: CSARSKGGTRGVGETQYF.

In this sample, this clonotype turned up many times. This chain connects TRBV18 to TRBJ1-4; D remains unclear. CDR1 is KGHSH, CDR2 LQKENI, per germline. V lost 3 bases and J 3 bases, leaving 11 bases between the germline ends. CDR3 size: 15 residues. The CDR3 DNA is TGTGCCAGCTCACCGGGAAGCGGGGCTAATGAAAAACTGTTTTTT. It translates to CASSPGSGANEKLFF.

Note on this clonotype: A much larger clone lies a single base off, so this may be a read error. This CDR3 reads CSSSLGDNEQFF. CDR3 DNA: TGTTCCAGCAGCTTAGGGGACAATGAGCAGTTCTTC. The V and J genes are TRBV11-2 and TRBJ2-1, with D perhaps matching TRBD1 (5 bases). Germline-derived CDR1 and CDR2 are SGHAT and FQNNGV. The CDR3 has 12 amino acids.

J is TRBJ2-3 and V is TRBV4-2; D might be TRBD2 (5 bases). Germline V gives CDR1 LGHNA, CDR2 YNFKEQ. The germline V and J ends were trimmed by 10 bases and 1 base, with 18 bases remaining between them. The CDR3 contains 15 residues. This CDR3 reads CAMGRGFLRTDTQYF. The CDR3, as DNA: TGTGCCATGGGCCGCGGGTTCCTCCGCACAGATACGCAGTATTTT.

The sample holds many counts of this clonotype. This sequence joins TRBV5-1 and TRBJ2-5; D is perhaps TRBD2 (7 bases). Trimming cost V 0 bases and J 1 base, with 13 bases left between them. Looked up from germline, CDR1 is SGHRS and CDR2 is YFSETQ. The CDR3 length is 16 residues. The CDR3 spells CASSLAEGGIQETQYF. The CDR3 DNA is TGCGCCAGCAGCTTGGCCGAGGGGGGGATCCAAGAGACCCAGTACTTC. Based on the CDR3 plus reference TRBV5-1 and TRBJ2-5, the full variable domain is KAGVTQTPRYLIKTRGQQVTLSCSPISGHRSVSWYQQTPGQGLQFLFEYFSETQRNKGNFPGRFSGRQFSNSRSEMNVSTLELGDSALYLCASSLAEGGIQETQYFGPGTRLLVL.

This clonotype was counted many times. CDR3 sequence: CSAPLQGADGYTF. CDR3 coding DNA: TGCAGTGCTCCCCTACAGGGGGCTGATGGCTACACCTTC. V gene TRBV20-1 combines with J gene TRBJ1-2, with 9 bases identical to TRBD1. Germline CDR1 and CDR2: DFQATT and SNEGSKA (reference sequence). Trimming took 5 bases from V and 6 from J; bases not matched to a gene: 7. The CDR3 has 13 amino acids.

Many counts were recorded for this clonotype. CDR3 protein: CASSGRQGARGYTF. For the CDR3, the DNA is TGTGCCAGCAGCGGTCGACAGGGGGCGCGAGGCTACACCTTC. The rearrangement links TRBV7-2 to TRBJ1-2, with 10 bases matching TRBD1. The CDR3 covers 14 residues. Germline-derived CDR1 and CDR2 are SGHTA and FQGNSA. The trim removed 5 bases at V and 8 bases at J, leaving 8 bases unmatched. Looking up the rest from reference TRBV7-2 and TRBJ1-2 gives the full variable domain: GAGVSQSPSNKVTEKGKDVELRCDPISGHTALYWYRQSLGQGLEFLIYFQGNSAPDKSGLPSDRFSAERTGGSVSTLTIQRTQQEDSAVYLCASSGRQGARGYTFGSGTRLTVV.

This clonotype was seen repeatedly, ten times or more. The gene calls are TRBV24-1 and TRBJ2-3; TRBD1 aligns across 9 bases. V shed 0 bases, J shed 5 bases, and the junction held 5 bases outside the gene matches. This CDR3 has 16 residues. Germline assignment: CDR1 KGHDR and CDR2 SFDVKD. The CDR3 loop is CATSDLSGTGRDTQYF. CDR3 coding DNA: TGTGCCACCAGTGATTTGTCTGGGACAGGGCGAGATACGCAGTATTTT.

Many counts were recorded for this clonotype. A junction end diverges from the germline sequence, so it may reflect a read error. This rearrangement joins TRBV7-7 to TRBJ2-3; TRBD2 matches 12 bases. The CDR3 is made up of 17 amino acids. The V gene's germline CDR1 is SSHAT and CDR2 FNYEAQ (reference sequence). Written as DNA, the CDR3 is TGTGCTAGCAGCGACGGACTAGCGGGGAGGAGCACAGATACGCAGTATTTT. Translated: CASSDGLAGRSTDTQYF.

This clonotype was recorded at least ten times. The chain is built from TRBV10-3 and TRBJ1-5, with 7 bases aligning to TRBD1. The CDR3 spans 16 residues. The V segment lost 0 bases and the J segment 4 bases; nucleotides outside the gene matches: 6. Germline-derived CDR1 and CDR2 are ENHRY and SYGVKD. This chain's CDR3 is CAISESGDRVNQPQHF. In DNA form, the CDR3 reads TGTGCCATCAGTGAGTCCGGAGACAGGGTAAATCAGCCCCAGCATTTT.

In its sample, this clonotype was seen many times. The V and J genes are TRBV5-4 and TRBJ1-1; a weak D match, TRBD1 (5 bases). This CDR3 is 15 amino acids long. From germline, CDR1 is SGHNT and CDR2 YYREEE (reference sequence). The V end was cut by 4 bases, the J end by 1 base, with 14 bases between. CDR3 sequence (DNA): TGTGCCAGCAGCCGGGGGGACCGGGAGAACACTGAAGCTTTCTTT. Translated, it gives CASSRGDRENTEAFF.

This clonotype was seen repeatedly, ten times or more. The chain is built from TRBV4-3 and TRBJ2-1; tentative D call: TRBD1 (6 bases). CDR3 size: 18 residues. The V gene lost 4 bases and the J gene lost 2 bases, with 21 bases spanning the gap. Per germline, CDR1 LGHNA and CDR2 YSLEER. The CDR3 region is CASSPRSTADSTYNEQFF. CDR3 coding DNA: TGCGCCAGCAGCCCGAGAAGTACTGCGGACAGCACCTACAATGAGCAGTTCTTC.

This clonotype was counted at least ten times. The chain carries TRBV6-5 and TRBJ2-3; TRBD1 is a possible D gene (6 bases). Germline values: CDR1 MNHEY, CDR2 SVGAGI. The CDR3 spans 11 residues. The CDR3 DNA is TGTGCTGTGGGGGCCACAGATACGCAGTATTTT. Its translation: CAVGATDTQYF.

This clonotype was found many times. V gene TRBV5-6 combines with J gene TRBJ2-1; 8 bases line up with TRBD2. This CDR3 region has 15 residues. The germline gives CDR1 SGHDT, CDR2 YYEEEE. V shed 2 bases, J shed 7 bases, and the junction held 8 bases outside the gene matches. The chain's CDR3 is CASSFFRGGPNEQFF. The CDR3 DNA reads as TGTGCCAGCAGCTTTTTCCGGGGGGGCCCGAATGAGCAGTTCTTC.

Of note for this clonotype: Possible read error: a much larger clone is one base away. The chain links TRBV7-9 to TRBJ2-5, with a possible D match to TRBD1 (6 bases). Germline CDR1 and CDR2: SEHNR and FQNEAQ (reference sequence). This CDR3 is built from 15 residues. Trimming removed 6 bases at V and 2 bases at J, with 16 bases between. The DNA of the CDR3 is TGTGCCAGCAGTTCGCAGGGGTGGAAGCAAGAGACCCAGTACTTC. This gives the protein CASSSQGWKQETQYF.